These 21 T cell receptor beta chains share one sample of origin, sequenced in a study of chemoradiotherapy in HPV16-positive cancers. The data were produced by immunoSEQ multiplex PCR, yet TCRdb's version contains in-frame clones alone and is incomplete. The table has approximately 12,000 clones, less than 75% seen once. Sampling was carried out from a patient who underwent chemoradiotherapy. All receptors derive from a human donor with HPV-associated anogenital cancer.

In this sample, this clone turned up a few times. This chain connects TRBV5-1 to TRBJ1-2, with D possibly being TRBD1 (6 bases). CDR3 length: 14 amino acids. The V and J ends lost 0 bases and 4 bases respectively, with 10 bases between them. Looked up from germline, CDR1 is SGHRS and CDR2 is YFSETQ. The DNA of the CDR3 is TGCGCCAGCAGCTTGGGACAGGTTCTCTATGGCTACACCTTC. Encoded protein: CASSLGQVLYGYTF.

The chain carries TRBV7-9 and TRBJ2-7, with D perhaps matching TRBD2 (6 bases). Germline loops: CDR1 SEHNR, CDR2 FQNEAQ (reference sequence). The V gene lost 5 bases and the J gene lost 7 bases, with 12 bases spanning the gap. This CDR3 spans 12 amino acids. CDR3 sequence (DNA): TGTGCCAGCAGCCGCTCGGGGGTTGAGCAGTACTTC. It translates to CASSRSGVEQYF.

The chain joins TRBV11-1 to TRBJ1-1; 8 bases map to TRBD1. In germline, CDR1 is SGHAT, CDR2 FQDESV (reference sequence). The junction had 11 bases not matched to a gene; V was cut back by 5 bases and J by 0 bases. This CDR3 comprises 17 residues. The CDR3 loop reads CASSLGQGVLMNTEAFF. As DNA, the CDR3 is TGTGCCAGCAGCCTCGGACAGGGCGTACTCATGAACACTGAAGCTTTCTTT.

The rearrangement links TRBV6-6 to TRBJ1-1, with D unresolved. V lost 8 bases to trimming and J lost 4 bases, with 14 bases between them. The length of the CDR3 is 13 residues. CDR1 MNHNY and CDR2 SVGAGI come from the germline V gene (reference sequence). This CDR3 is CASGVSTGTEAFF. DNA for the CDR3: TGTGCCAGCGGGGTCTCTACGGGCACTGAAGCTTTCTTT.

V usage is TRBV7-6 and J usage is TRBJ2-1; no firm D call. The CDR3 length is 13 residues. V was clipped by 1 base and J by 8 bases, with 9 bases between them. Germline CDR1 reads SGHVS; CDR2 reads FNYEAQ. CDR3 amino acids: CASSLGSFYEQFF. DNA of the CDR3: TGTGCCAGCAGCTTAGGTAGTTTCTATGAGCAGTTCTTC.

The chain carries TRBV4-3 and TRBJ2-7, with D uncertain. Germline CDR1 reads LGHNA; CDR2 reads YSLEER. This CDR3 is 11 amino acids long. The V and J ends lost 4 bases and 6 bases respectively, with 7 bases between them. CDR3: CASSRGPEQYF. The CDR3 region has the DNA TGCGCCAGCAGCCGTGGTCCCGAGCAGTACTTC.

This clone rates as medium-sized (0.01 to 0.1%). V usage is TRBV6-1 and J usage is TRBJ2-7; 7 bases agree with TRBD2. CDR1 is MNHNS, CDR2 SASEGT, per germline. The CDR3 has 16 amino acids. After removal of 4 bases from V and 2 bases from J, the junction contained 11 bases not matched to a gene. In DNA, the CDR3 is TGTGCCAGCAGTGTCTCCTCGCCCGGGACTACCTACGAGCAGTACTTC. Translated, it gives CASSVSSPGTTYEQYF.

The chain links TRBV7-2 to TRBJ2-7, with 7 positions matching TRBD2. CDR1 and CDR2 (germline): SGHTA, FQGNSA. This CDR3 spans 15 amino acids. V lost 3 bases and J lost 9; bases outside the gene matches: 14. CDR3 bases: TGTGCCAGCAGCTTTAGCGAGGTTGGGAGGGTCGGGCAGTACTTC. Its translation: CASSFSEVGRVGQYF.

This chain links TRBV28 with TRBJ1-3, with 10 bases aligning to TRBD1. The CDR3 is made up of 18 amino acids. Germline V lookup: CDR1 MDHEN, CDR2 SYDVKM. Trimming took 8 bases from V and 3 from J; bases not matched to a gene: 16. Written as DNA, the CDR3 is TGTGCCAGCGGATTGGCCGGGACAGGGGCGTTTCGTGGAAACACCATATATTTT. As protein: CASGLAGTGAFRGNTIYF.

The chain carries TRBV28 and TRBJ2-3, with 7 nucleotides matching TRBD2. The CDR3 length is 14 residues. The V and J ends lost 5 bases and 10 bases, in that order; junction bases with no gene match: 12. Per germline, CDR1 MDHEN and CDR2 SYDVKM. CDR3 DNA: TGTGCCAGCAGTCTCACTAGCGCTCCTGTGCCGCAGTATTTT. Translated: CASSLTSAPVPQYF.

This chain links TRBV7-6 with TRBJ2-7; TRBD1 might be the D (5 bases). Germline CDR1 and CDR2: SGHVS and FNYEAQ. The CDR3 totals 13 residues. Deletions cut 5 bases from V and 1 base from J, with 9 bases between. CDR3 sequence reads: CASSPRTSYEQYF. The CDR3, as DNA: TGTGCCAGCAGCCCCCGGACATCCTACGAGCAGTACTTC.

The J gene is TRBJ1-1, the V gene TRBV29-1, with 7 bases matching TRBD1. V trimming: 6 bases; J trimming: 1 base; junction bases outside the gene matches: 8. CDR1 and CDR2 (germline): SQVTM, ANQGSEA. This CDR3 region has 14 residues. For the CDR3, the DNA is TGCAGCGTCCAATTACAGGGGAGGAACACTGAAGCTTTCTTT. Its protein product is CSVQLQGRNTEAFF.

The chain joins TRBV11-2 to TRBJ1-6, with a tentative D call TRBD1 (6 bases). The ends were cut back, 0 bases at V and 5 bases at J, with 8 bases in the middle. This CDR3 comprises 15 residues. The germline gives CDR1 SGHAT, CDR2 FQNNGV. The CDR3 sequence: CASSLEAGDNSPLHF. CDR3 nucleotides: TGTGCCAGCAGCTTAGAAGCAGGGGATAATTCACCCCTCCACTTT.

This clone was seen only a few times. The V call is TRBV6-4, the J call TRBJ2-1; no clear D gene. The germline gives CDR1 MRHNA, CDR2 SNTAGT. CDR3 size: 12 residues. Between the trimmed V and J ends, which lost 2 bases and 4 bases, there was a span of 3 bases. The CDR3 sequence: CASSDAYNEQFF. In DNA form, the CDR3 reads TGTGCCAGCAGTGACGCGTACAATGAGCAGTTCTTC.

The V and J genes are TRBV9 and TRBJ2-7, with D maybe TRBD2 (6 bases). V was trimmed by 0 bases and J by 4 bases, leaving 11 bases between them. The CDR3 totals 14 residues. CDR1 SGDLS and CDR2 YYNGEE come from the germline V gene. This CDR3 is CASSVESLAYEQYF. DNA of the CDR3: TGTGCCAGCAGCGTAGAGTCACTAGCTTACGAGCAGTACTTC.

The rearrangement joins TRBV12-2 to TRBJ1-2; the DNA was not compared with TRBD1, the D call given in the table. TRBV12-2 is reported as a pseudogene. The CDR3 is made up of 17 amino acids. The chain's CDR3 is CASRLTLSRDRGNGYTF. The CDR3 DNA reads as TGTGCAAGTCGCTTAACGCTTTCCCGGGACAGGGGCAATGGCTACACCTTC.

CDR3 DNA sequence: TGCAGCGTTACCGTTGCCCAACGTGGGCAGTTCTTC. Its translation is CSVTVAQRGQFF. V is TRBV29-1 and J is TRBJ2-1, with D unclear. Germline values: CDR1 SQVTM, CDR2 ANQGSEA. The CDR3 totals 12 residues. The V end was cut by 5 bases, the J end by 12 bases, with 17 bases between.

This clone was recorded a few times. The gene calls are TRBV2 and TRBJ2-2; TRBD2 might be the D (5 bases). Trimming left V 0 bases short and J 6 bases short, with 8 bases between. The CDR3 consists of 14 residues. Germline CDR1 is SNHLY and CDR2 is FYNNEI. CDR3 bases: TGTGCCAGCAGTGAAGCGGCTAGCCCCGGGGAGCTGTTTTTT. This codes for CASSEAASPGELFF.

This clone appeared a single time. J is TRBJ2-3 and V is TRBV6-6; D remains unclear. The CDR3 contains 13 residues. CDR1 MNHNY and CDR2 SVGAGI come from the germline V gene (reference sequence). V shed 7 bases and J shed 4 bases, with 12 bases lying between them. The CDR3 loop is CASTVSGADTQYF. The CDR3 nucleotides are TGTGCCAGCACTGTTTCGGGTGCAGATACGCAGTATTTT.

This chain joins TRBV9 and TRBJ2-7; D possibly corresponds to TRBD2 (5 bases). V lost 0 bases and J 0 bases, leaving 13 bases between the germline ends. The CDR3 length is 16 residues. Germline V gene lookup returns CDR1 SGDLS and CDR2 YYNGEE. The CDR3 nucleotides are TGTGCCAGCAGCGTAGGGAGCGGAACAAACTCCTACGAGCAGTACTTC. Its translation is CASSVGSGTNSYEQYF.

This chain links TRBV28 with TRBJ2-2; no clear D gene. V lost 6 bases, J lost 9 bases, and 14 bases lay in between. The germline gives CDR1 MDHEN, CDR2 SYDVKM. There are 13 residues in the CDR3. Here the CDR3 DNA reads TGTGCCAGCAGACCGTTTGGATTTTGGGAGCTGTTTTTT. This translates into CASRPFGFWELFF.